These 6 T cell receptor beta chains came from one sample sequenced in a study of blood T cell repertoires in COVID-19. Using immunoSEQ multiplex PCR, the repertoire was profiled, and TCRdb retains in-frame clones only, with some absent. The sample holds 150,000 to 160,000 clones; about 90% are singletons and the top ten take approximately 0.55%. Sequencing used peripheral blood. Receptor source: a man between 50 and 59 years old with acute or convalescent COVID-19.

This sequence joins TRBV28 and TRBJ1-5; D uncertain. Germline lookup yields CDR1 MDHEN and CDR2 SYDVKM. The CDR3 extends over 16 amino acids. V lost 5 bases and J 0 bases, leaving 14 bases between the germline ends. In DNA, the CDR3 is TGTGCCAGCAGTCCCCGCTACCCATATAGCAATCAGCCCCAGCATTTT. It codes for CASSPRYPYSNQPQHF.

This clone has only a few counts. One end of the junction does not line up with germline, which may come from a read error. The chain combines TRBV5-6 with TRBJ2-3; a possible D gene is TRBD2 (5 bases). The CDR3 totals 15 residues. From germline, CDR1 is SGHDT and CDR2 YYEEEE. The CDR3 DNA is TGTGCCAGCAGTTTGGACTGGTTTAGCACAGATACGCAGTATTTT. Amino acids: CASSLDWFSTDTQYF.

V is TRBV3-1 (or the pseudogene TRBV3-2) and J is TRBJ1-1; the match to TRBD1 covers 8 bases. The ends lost 3 bases at V and 0 bases at J; junction bases unmatched: 12. The CDR3 loop spans 18 amino acids. The V gene's germline CDR1 is LGHDT and CDR2 YNNKEL (reference sequence). The CDR3 here is CASSQLPTGGSMNTEAFF. DNA for the CDR3: TGTGCCAGCAGCCAGCTCCCCACAGGGGGGTCTATGAACACTGAAGCTTTCTTT.

The chain has TRBV6-6 and TRBJ1-3, with D unresolved. Trimming cost V 0 bases and J 0 bases, with 9 bases left between them. Per the germline V gene, CDR1 is MNHNY and CDR2 is SVGAGI (reference sequence). This CDR3 is 16 amino acids long. The CDR3 nucleotides are TGTGCCAGCAGTTACTCGGGCAGGTCCTCTGGAAACACCATATATTTT. This gives the protein CASSYSGRSSGNTIYF.

The chain joins TRBV9 to TRBJ2-5; 10 bases are a match to TRBD2. From germline, CDR1 is SGDLS and CDR2 YYNGEE. Trimming removed 2 bases from V and 3 bases from J; junction bases left unmatched: 1. There are 14 residues in the CDR3. The CDR3: CASSVTSGEETQYF. CDR3 DNA sequence: TGTGCCAGCAGCGTCACTAGCGGGGAAGAGACCCAGTACTTC.

This clone showed up just once. The V gene is TRBV11-3, the J gene TRBJ2-3, with D unresolved. From germline, CDR1 is SGHNT and CDR2 YENEEA. Between the trimmed V and J ends, which lost 4 bases and 2 bases, there was a span of 10 bases. This CDR3 is built from 14 residues. CDR3 sequence (DNA): TGTGCCAGCAGCTCGAGCTGGTTCACAGATACGCAGTATTTT. Translated, it gives CASSSSWFTDTQYF. Full variable domain (missing parts from reference TRBV11-3 and TRBJ2-3): EAGVVQSPRYKIIEKKQPVAFWCNPISGHNTLYWYLQNLGQGPELLIRYENEEAVDDSQLPKDRFSAERLKGVDSTLKIQPAELGDSAVYLCASSSSWFTDTQYFGPGTRLTVL.